Listed below are T cell receptor beta chains from one sample, sequenced in a study of response to subunit inactivated influenza vaccine. MiXCR, applied by TCRdb to the RT-PCR reads, yields one record per CDR3 protein. The table shows almost 250,000 distinct CDR3 sequences, with less than 15% occurring only once. The starting material was non-naive T cells sorted from PBMCs, obtained 14 days before vaccination. These receptors originate from a man aged 50-60 years who received an inactivated influenza vaccine. Both conserved end residues are part of each CDR3.

v_gene: TRBV5-1; j_gene: TRBJ2-5; CDR3aa: CASSLARTLQETQYF
v_gene: TRBV10-3; j_gene: TRBJ2-5; CDR3aa: CAIGRGLAGTETQYF
v_gene: TRBV24-1; j_gene: TRBJ2-1; CDR3aa: CATSDWDRSGNEQFF
v_gene: TRBV12-3/TRBV12-4; j_gene: TRBJ1-1; CDR3aa: CASKAGARYTEAFF
v_gene: TRBV6-6; j_gene: TRBJ2-7; CDR3aa: CASSNRGNYEQYF
v_gene: TRBV12-3/TRBV12-4; j_gene: TRBJ2-7; CDR3aa: CASSLGKGGPEEQYF
v_gene: TRBV2; j_gene: TRBJ2-1; CDR3aa: CASSEPPGVKIYNEQFF
v_gene: TRBV7-2; j_gene: TRBJ2-3; CDR3aa: CASSLATGYPTDTQYF
v_gene: TRBV6-5; j_gene: TRBJ2-3; CDR3aa: CASSYDRAGTDTDTQYF
v_gene: TRBV18; j_gene: TRBJ2-5; CDR3aa: CASSLSRAGETQYF
v_gene: TRBV12-3/TRBV12-4; j_gene: TRBJ1-1; CDR3aa: CASSSLLDTGRGTEAFF
v_gene: TRBV7-9; j_gene: TRBJ2-1; CDR3aa: CASSRPVGPGMNEQFF
v_gene: TRBV7-6; j_gene: TRBJ2-5; CDR3aa: CASSHAVGGGTETQYF
v_gene: TRBV7-9; j_gene: TRBJ2-2; CDR3aa: CASSKLNTGELFF
v_gene: TRBV7-2; j_gene: TRBJ2-3; CDR3aa: CASSSRRAGDTQYF
v_gene: TRBV3-1; j_gene: TRBJ1-1; CDR3aa: CASREAGGFTEAFF
v_gene: TRBV5-1; j_gene: TRBJ2-3; CDR3aa: CASSLDRFPDTQYF
v_gene: TRBV7-9; j_gene: TRBJ1-2; CDR3aa: CASSSWTVYGYTF
v_gene: TRBV7-2; j_gene: TRBJ1-2; CDR3aa: CASSLVESSGYTF
v_gene: TRBV11-2; j_gene: TRBJ1-5; CDR3aa: CASSWDRAQPQHF
v_gene: TRBV10-2; j_gene: TRBJ2-7; CDR3aa: CASSEAGGYEQYF
v_gene: TRBV7-9; j_gene: TRBJ2-2; CDR3aa: CASSLAGRSNTGELFF
v_gene: TRBV6-1; j_gene: TRBJ2-2; CDR3aa: CASFRNANTGELFF
v_gene: TRBV6-1; j_gene: TRBJ1-6; CDR3aa: CASSVYTEDNSPLHF
v_gene: TRBV15; j_gene: TRBJ2-1; CDR3aa: CATSRDASSYNEQFF
v_gene: TRBV2; j_gene: TRBJ1-1; CDR3aa: CASSGPGGTEAFF
v_gene: TRBV7-2; j_gene: TRBJ1-4; CDR3aa: CASSGFRGRLFF
v_gene: TRBV12-3/TRBV12-4; j_gene: TRBJ1-5; CDR3aa: CASSQDITTPQHF
v_gene: TRBV27; j_gene: TRBJ1-2; CDR3aa: CASSDGAYGYTF
v_gene: TRBV12-3/TRBV12-4; j_gene: TRBJ2-1; CDR3aa: CASSLGTGGRFLLHEQFF
v_gene: TRBV10-3; j_gene: TRBJ2-7; CDR3aa: CAIHPGGTDTYEQYF